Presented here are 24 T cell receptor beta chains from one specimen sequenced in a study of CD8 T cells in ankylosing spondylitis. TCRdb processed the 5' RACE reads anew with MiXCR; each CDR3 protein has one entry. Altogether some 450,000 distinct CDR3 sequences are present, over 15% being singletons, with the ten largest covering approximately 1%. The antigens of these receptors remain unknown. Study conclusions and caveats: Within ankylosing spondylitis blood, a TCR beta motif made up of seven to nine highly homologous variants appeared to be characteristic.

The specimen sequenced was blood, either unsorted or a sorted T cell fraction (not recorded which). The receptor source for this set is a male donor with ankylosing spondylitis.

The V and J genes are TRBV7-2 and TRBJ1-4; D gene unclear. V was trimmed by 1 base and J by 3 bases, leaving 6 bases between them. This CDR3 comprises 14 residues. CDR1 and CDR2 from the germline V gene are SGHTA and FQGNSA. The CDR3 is CASSLERANEKLFF. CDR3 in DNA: TGTGCCAGCAGCTTAGAGAGAGCTAATGAAAAACTGTTTTTT.

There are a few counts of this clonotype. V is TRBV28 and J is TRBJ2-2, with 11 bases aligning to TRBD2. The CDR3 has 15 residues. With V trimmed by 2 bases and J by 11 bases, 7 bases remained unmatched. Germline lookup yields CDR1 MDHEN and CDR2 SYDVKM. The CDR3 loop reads CASSLLAGGRGELFF. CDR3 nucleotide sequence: TGTGCCAGCAGTTTACTAGCGGGAGGCCGCGGAGAGCTGTTTTTT.

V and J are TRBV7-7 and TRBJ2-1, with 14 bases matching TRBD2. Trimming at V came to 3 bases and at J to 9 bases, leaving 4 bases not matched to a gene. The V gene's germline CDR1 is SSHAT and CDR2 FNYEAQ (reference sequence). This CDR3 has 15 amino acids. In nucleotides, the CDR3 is TGTGCCAGCAGCTTGGGACTAGCGGGAGAGGGTGAGCAGTTCTTC. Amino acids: CASSLGLAGEGEQFF.

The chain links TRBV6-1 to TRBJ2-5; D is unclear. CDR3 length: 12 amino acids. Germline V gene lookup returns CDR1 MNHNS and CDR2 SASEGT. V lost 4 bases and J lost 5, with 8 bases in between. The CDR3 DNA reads TGTGCCAGCAGTGTAGTGGGGGAGACCCAGTACTTC. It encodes CASSVVGETQYF.

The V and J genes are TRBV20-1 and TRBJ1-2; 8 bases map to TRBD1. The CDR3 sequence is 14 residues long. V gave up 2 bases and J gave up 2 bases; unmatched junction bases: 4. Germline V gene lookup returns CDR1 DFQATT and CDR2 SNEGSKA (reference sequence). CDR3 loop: CSARPRTGNYGYTF. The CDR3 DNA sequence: TGCAGTGCTAGACCCCGGACAGGGAACTATGGCTACACCTTC.

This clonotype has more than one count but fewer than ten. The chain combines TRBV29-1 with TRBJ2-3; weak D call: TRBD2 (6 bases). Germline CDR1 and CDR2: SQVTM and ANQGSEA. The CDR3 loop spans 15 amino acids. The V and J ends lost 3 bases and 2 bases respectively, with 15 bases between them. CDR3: CSVDRDSGATDTQYF. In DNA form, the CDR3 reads TGCAGCGTTGACCGTGATAGCGGAGCCACAGATACGCAGTATTTT.

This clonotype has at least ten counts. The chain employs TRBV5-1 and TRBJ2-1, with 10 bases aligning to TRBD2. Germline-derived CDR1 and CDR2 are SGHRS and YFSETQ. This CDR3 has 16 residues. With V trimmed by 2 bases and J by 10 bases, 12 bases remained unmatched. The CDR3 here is CASSFGLAGETPEQFF. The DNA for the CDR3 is TGCGCCAGCAGCTTCGGTCTAGCGGGAGAAACCCCAGAGCAGTTCTTC.

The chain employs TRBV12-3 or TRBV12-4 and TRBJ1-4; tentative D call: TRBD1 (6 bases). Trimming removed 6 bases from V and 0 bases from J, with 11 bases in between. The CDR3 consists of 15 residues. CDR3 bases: TGTGCCAGCAGCTCCGGGACACCAACTAATGAAAAACTGTTTTTT. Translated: CASSSGTPTNEKLFF.

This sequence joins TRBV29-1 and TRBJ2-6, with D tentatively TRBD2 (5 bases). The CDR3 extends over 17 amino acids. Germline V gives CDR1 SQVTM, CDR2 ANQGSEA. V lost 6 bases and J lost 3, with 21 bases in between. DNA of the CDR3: TGCAGCGTAATATCGGGGTCTCGTTCGGGTGGGGCCAACGTCCTGACTTTC. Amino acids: CSVISGSRSGGANVLTF.

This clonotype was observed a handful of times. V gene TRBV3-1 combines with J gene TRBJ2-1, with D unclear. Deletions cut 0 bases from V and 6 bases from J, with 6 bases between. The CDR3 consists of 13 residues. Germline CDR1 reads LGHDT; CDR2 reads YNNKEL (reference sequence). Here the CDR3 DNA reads TGTGCCAGCAGCCAAGAGTTAGGCAATGAGCAGTTCTTC. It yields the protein CASSQELGNEQFF.

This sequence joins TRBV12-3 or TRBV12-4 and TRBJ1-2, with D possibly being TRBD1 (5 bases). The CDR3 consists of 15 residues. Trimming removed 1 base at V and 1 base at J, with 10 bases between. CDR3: CASSLVGGVNYGYTF. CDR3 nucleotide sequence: TGTGCCAGCAGTTTAGTTGGAGGGGTTAACTATGGCTACACCTTC.

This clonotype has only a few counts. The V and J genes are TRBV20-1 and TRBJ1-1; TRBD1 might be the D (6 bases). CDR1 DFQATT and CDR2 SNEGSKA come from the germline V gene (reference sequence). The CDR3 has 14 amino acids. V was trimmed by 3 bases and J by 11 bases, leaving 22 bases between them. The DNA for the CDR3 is TGCAGTGCTAGCCCTGAGGGCAGGGGAAATTCGGCTTTCTTT. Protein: CSASPEGRGNSAFF.

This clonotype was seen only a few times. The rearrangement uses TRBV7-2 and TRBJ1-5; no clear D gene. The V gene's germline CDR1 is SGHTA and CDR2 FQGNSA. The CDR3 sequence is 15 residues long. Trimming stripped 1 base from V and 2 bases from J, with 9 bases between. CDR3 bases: TGTGCCAGCAGCTTAGGCGGGAGGGGCAATCAGCCCCAGCATTTT. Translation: CASSLGGRGNQPQHF.

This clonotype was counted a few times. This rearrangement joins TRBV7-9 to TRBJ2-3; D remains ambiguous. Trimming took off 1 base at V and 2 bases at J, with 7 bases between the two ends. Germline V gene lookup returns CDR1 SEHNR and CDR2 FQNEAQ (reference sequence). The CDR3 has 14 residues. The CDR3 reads CASSLDLLTDTQYF. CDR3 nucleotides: TGTGCCAGCAGCTTAGACCTACTCACAGATACGCAGTATTTT.

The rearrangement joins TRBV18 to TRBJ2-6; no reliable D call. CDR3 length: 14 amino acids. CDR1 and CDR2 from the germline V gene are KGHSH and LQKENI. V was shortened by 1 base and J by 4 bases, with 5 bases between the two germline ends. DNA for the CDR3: TGTGCCAGCTCACCACTGGAAGGGGCCAACGTCCTGACTTTC. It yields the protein CASSPLEGANVLTF. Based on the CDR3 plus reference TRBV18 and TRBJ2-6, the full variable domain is NAGVMQNPRHLVRRRGQEARLRCSPMKGHSHVYWYRQLPEEGLKFMVYLQKENIIDESGMPKERFSAEFPKEGPSILRIQQVVRGDSAAYFCASSPLEGANVLTFGAGSRLTVL.

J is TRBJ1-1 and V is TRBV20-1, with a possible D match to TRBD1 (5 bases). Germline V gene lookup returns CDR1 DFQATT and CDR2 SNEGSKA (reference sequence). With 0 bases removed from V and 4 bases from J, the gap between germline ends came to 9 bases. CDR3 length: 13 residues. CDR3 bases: TGCAGTGCTAGAGATGCAGGGAGCACTGAAGCTTTCTTT. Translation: CSARDAGSTEAFF.

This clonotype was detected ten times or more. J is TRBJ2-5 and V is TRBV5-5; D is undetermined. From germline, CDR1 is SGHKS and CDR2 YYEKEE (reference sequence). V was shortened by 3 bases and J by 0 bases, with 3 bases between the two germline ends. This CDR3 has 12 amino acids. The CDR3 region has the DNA TGTGCCAGCAGCTATTACCAAGAGACCCAGTACTTC. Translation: CASSYYQETQYF.

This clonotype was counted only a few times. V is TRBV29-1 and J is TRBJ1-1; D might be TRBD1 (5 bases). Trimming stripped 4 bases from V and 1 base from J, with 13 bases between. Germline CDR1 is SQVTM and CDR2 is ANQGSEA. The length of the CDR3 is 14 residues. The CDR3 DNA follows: TGCAGCGTTGGGGCTTCTCAGGGGAACACTGAAGCTTTCTTT. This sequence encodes CSVGASQGNTEAFF.

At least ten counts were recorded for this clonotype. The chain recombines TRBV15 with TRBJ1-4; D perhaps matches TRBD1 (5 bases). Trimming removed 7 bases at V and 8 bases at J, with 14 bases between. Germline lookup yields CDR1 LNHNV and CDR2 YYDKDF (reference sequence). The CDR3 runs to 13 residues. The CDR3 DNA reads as TGTGCCACCACCAAGGGGCTTTACGAAAAACTGTTTTTT. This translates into CATTKGLYEKLFF.

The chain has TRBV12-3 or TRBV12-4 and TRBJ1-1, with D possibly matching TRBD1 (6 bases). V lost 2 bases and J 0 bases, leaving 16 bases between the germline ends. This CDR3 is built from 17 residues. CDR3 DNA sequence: TGTGCCAGCAGTTTATTTCAAGGACAGAGAATGAACACTGAAGCTTTCTTT. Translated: CASSLFQGQRMNTEAFF.

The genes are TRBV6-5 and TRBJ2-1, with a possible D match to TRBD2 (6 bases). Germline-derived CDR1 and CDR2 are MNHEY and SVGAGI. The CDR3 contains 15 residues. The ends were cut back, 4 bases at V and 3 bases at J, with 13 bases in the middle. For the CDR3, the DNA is TGTGCCAGCAGTTCGTTTGGGGGGAGCTACAATGAGCAGTTCTTC. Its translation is CASSSFGGSYNEQFF.

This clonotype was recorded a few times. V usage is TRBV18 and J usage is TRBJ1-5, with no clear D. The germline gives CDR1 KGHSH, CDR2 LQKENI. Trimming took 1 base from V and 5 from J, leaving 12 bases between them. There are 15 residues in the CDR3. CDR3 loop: CASSPRSRNDQPQHF. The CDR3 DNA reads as TGTGCCAGCTCACCACGGAGCAGAAATGATCAGCCCCAGCATTTT.

CDR3 residues: CASTDRQAREKLFF. In nucleotides, the CDR3 is TGTGCCAGCACCGATAGACAGGCGCGAGAAAAACTGTTTTTT. V usage is TRBV2 and J usage is TRBJ1-4; tentative D call: TRBD1 (6 bases). This CDR3 spans 14 amino acids. The V and J ends lost 7 bases and 8 bases respectively, with 17 bases between them. Germline V gene sequence: CDR1 SNHLY, CDR2 FYNNEI.

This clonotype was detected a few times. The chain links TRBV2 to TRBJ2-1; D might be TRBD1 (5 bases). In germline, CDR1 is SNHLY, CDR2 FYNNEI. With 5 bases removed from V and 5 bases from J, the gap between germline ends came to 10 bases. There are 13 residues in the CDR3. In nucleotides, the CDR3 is TGTGCCAGCAGTCCTCAGGGTAACAATGAGCAGTTCTTC. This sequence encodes CASSPQGNNEQFF.